This T cell receptor (beta chain) derives from a study of beta chain features in type 1 diabetes. Investigators reverse transcribed all isolated RNA, so they sequenced expressed TCRB transcripts. An average around 3.8 million reads came from naive, central memory and regulatory T cell samples. Libraries were prepared by immunoSEQ multiplex PCR; TCRdb keeps only in-frame clonotypes and omits some of them. The table lists about 650,000 clones, 9.5% to 15% of them singletons. Note on this clone: What it binds is not known.

Every donor had blood drawn once into heparin, roughly 120 mL on average. Germline CDR1 and CDR2: SGDLS and YYNGEE. V lost 4 bases, J lost 5 bases, and 13 bases lay in between. The CDR3 is made up of 13 amino acids. The study, taken as a whole, reports: TCRB CDR3 length was moderately but significantly reduced in all four CD4+ subsets of Type 1 diabetes patients.

Sequences were obtained from naive CD4+ T cells from blood. This receptor was obtained from a man aged 25-45 years with type 1 diabetes. The gene calls are TRBV9 and TRBJ2-7; possible D gene TRBD1, 6 bases. CDR3 region: CASSPTGFNEQYF. For the CDR3, the DNA is TGTGCCAGCAGCCCAACAGGGTTCAACGAGCAGTACTTC.